These 8 T cell receptor beta chains were sequenced from one sample in a study of technical replicates of blood from several donors. Profiled with immunoSEQ multiplex PCR; TCRdb holds only in-frame clones, not every one. The table lists some 47,000 clones, approximately 90% of them singletons. The sequenced sample consisted of PBMCs. The receptors derive from a human donor in good health. Some clones in this sample may be carry-over from other donors' samples.

This sequence joins TRBV4-3 and TRBJ2-3; D is possibly TRBD2 (6 bases). Trimming removed 0 bases at V and 1 base at J, with 11 bases between. This CDR3 has 16 residues. Germline V gives CDR1 LGHNA, CDR2 YSLEER. CDR3 amino acids: CASSQDQLAGTDTQYF. The CDR3 coding sequence is TGCGCCAGCAGCCAAGATCAACTAGCAGGCACAGATACGCAGTATTTT.

The count of this clone is one. The gene calls are TRBV7-3 and TRBJ2-1; 7 bases agree with TRBD2. The V segment lost 1 base and the J segment 7 bases; nucleotides outside the gene matches: 7. Germline CDR1 is SGHTA and CDR2 is FQGTGA. The length of the CDR3 is 15 residues. As DNA, the CDR3 is TGTGCCAGCAGCTTAAGCGGGAGTAGGAAGAATGAGCAGTTCTTC. This codes for CASSLSGSRKNEQFF.

This clone was recorded once. The chain combines TRBV11-2 with TRBJ2-1; TRBD2 agrees at 7 bases. Germline-derived CDR1 and CDR2 are SGHAT and FQNNGV. The CDR3 extends over 17 amino acids. The J segment lost 0 bases and the V segment lost 4 bases, leaving 9 bases of the junction unmatched. The CDR3 DNA reads TGTGCCAGCAGCTCTAGCGGTACTTCCACCTCCTACAATGAGCAGTTCTTC. Translated, it gives CASSSSGTSTSYNEQFF.

The chain combines TRBV6-5 with TRBJ2-3; 7 bases line up with TRBD2. The V segment lost 6 bases and the J segment 13 bases; nucleotides outside the gene matches: 16. Germline V gene sequence: CDR1 MNHEY, CDR2 SVGAGI. This CDR3 has 14 residues. CDR3 nucleotide sequence: TGTGCCAGCAGCCGAGGAAGGGGCGGGAGAGAGGAGTATTTT. Protein product: CASSRGRGGREEYF.

This clone was found a few times. V is TRBV18 and J is TRBJ1-5; D possibly corresponds to TRBD1 (5 bases). The V gene lost 2 bases and the J gene lost 6 bases, with 11 bases spanning the gap. The germline CDR1 and CDR2 sequences are KGHSH and LQKENI. CDR3 length: 14 amino acids. The CDR3 sequence: CASSPGDGGQPQHF. The CDR3 DNA sequence: TGTGCCAGCTCACCAGGGGACGGGGGTCAGCCCCAGCATTTT.

V is TRBV2 and J is TRBJ2-7, with 7 bases fitting TRBD1. V lost 4 bases, J lost 7 bases, and 4 bases stayed unmatched. In germline, CDR1 is SNHLY, CDR2 FYNNEI. The CDR3 sequence is 12 residues long. CDR3 region: CASSATGFEQYF. CDR3 bases: TGTGCCAGCAGTGCGACAGGGTTTGAGCAGTACTTC.

The rearrangement joins TRBV6-1 to TRBJ2-2; D is perhaps TRBD1 (5 bases). With 7 bases removed from V and 12 bases from J, the gap between germline ends came to 21 bases. CDR1 is MNHNS and CDR2 is SASEGT in the germline V gene. The CDR3 is 14 residues long. The CDR3 is CASTLKPTVGQLFF. The CDR3 nucleotides read TGTGCCAGCACCCTAAAGCCCACGGTGGGGCAGCTGTTTTTT.

V is TRBV5-1 and J is TRBJ2-1; TRBD1 matches at 8 bases. V shed 6 bases and J 9 bases; nucleotides not matched to a gene: 17. The CDR3 consists of 16 residues. Per germline, CDR1 SGHRS and CDR2 YFSETQ. For the CDR3, the DNA is TGCGCCAGCACACAGGGGGAAGGGCGGGGCCGCCGTGAGCAGTTCTTC. It translates to CASTQGEGRGRREQFF.